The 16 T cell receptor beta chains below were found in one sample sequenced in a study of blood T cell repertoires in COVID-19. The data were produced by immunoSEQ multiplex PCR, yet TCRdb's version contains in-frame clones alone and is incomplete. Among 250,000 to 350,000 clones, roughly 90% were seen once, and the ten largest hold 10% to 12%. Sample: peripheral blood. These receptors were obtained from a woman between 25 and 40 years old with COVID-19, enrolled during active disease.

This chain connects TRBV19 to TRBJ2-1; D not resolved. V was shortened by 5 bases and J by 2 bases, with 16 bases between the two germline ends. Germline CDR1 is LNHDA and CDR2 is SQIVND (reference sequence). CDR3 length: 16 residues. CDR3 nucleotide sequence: TGTGCCAGTAGTTACGACCTAGAATTAGCCTACAATGAGCAGTTCTTC. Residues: CASSYDLELAYNEQFF.

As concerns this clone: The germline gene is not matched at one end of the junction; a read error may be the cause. Here the CDR3 DNA reads TGTGCCAGCATCCTGGGACAGGGGGCTCACAACGAGCAGTGCTTC. Translating it yields CASILGQGAHNEQCF. The chain links TRBV28 to TRBJ2-7; 12 nucleotides align to TRBD1. The CDR3 sequence is 15 residues long. Germline CDR1 is MDHEN and CDR2 is SYDVKM. The variable domain in full, with the rest retrieved from reference TRBV28 and TRBJ2-7, is DVKVTQSSRYLVKRTGEKVFLECVQDMDHENMFWYRQDPGLGLRLIYFSYDVKMKEKGDIPEGYSVSREKKERFSLILESASTNQTSMYLCASILGQGAHNEQCFGPGTRLTVT.

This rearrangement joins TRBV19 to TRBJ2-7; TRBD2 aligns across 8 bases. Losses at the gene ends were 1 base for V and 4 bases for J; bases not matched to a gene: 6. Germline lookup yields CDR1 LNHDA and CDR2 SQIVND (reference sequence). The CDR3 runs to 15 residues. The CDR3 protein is CASSIVGVAGYEQYF. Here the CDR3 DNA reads TGTGCCAGTAGTATAGTCGGGGTAGCGGGATACGAGCAGTACTTC.

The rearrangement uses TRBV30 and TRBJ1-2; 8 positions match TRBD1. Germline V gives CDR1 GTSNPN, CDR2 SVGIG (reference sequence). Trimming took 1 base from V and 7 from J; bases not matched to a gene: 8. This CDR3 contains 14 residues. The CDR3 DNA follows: TGTGCCTGGAGTGCCGGAGGGACAGGTAGTGGCTACACCTTC. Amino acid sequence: CAWSAGGTGSGYTF.

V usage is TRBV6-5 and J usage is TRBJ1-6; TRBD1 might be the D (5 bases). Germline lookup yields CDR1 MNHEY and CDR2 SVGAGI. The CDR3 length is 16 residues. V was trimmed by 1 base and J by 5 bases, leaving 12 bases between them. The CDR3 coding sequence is TGTGCCAGCAGTTACTTGGGTCAGGGAAATAATTCACCCCTCCACTTT. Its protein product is CASSYLGQGNNSPLHF.

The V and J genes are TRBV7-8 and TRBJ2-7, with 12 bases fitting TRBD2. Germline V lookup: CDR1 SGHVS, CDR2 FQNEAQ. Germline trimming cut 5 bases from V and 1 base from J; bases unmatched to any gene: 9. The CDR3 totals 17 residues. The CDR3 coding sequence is TGTGCCAGCAGCCCCAACCCCGGACTAGCGGGGTCCTACGAGCAGTACTTC. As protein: CASSPNPGLAGSYEQYF.

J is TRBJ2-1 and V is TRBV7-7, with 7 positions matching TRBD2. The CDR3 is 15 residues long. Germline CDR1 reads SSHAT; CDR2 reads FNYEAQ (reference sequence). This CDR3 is CAFSGFRSSYNEQFF. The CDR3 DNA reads TGTGCGTTTAGCGGGTTTCGAAGCTCCTACAATGAGCAGTTCTTC.

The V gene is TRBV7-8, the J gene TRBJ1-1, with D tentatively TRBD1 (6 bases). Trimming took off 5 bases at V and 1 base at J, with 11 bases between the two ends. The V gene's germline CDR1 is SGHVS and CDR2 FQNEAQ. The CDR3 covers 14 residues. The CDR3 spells CASSLKQGNTEAFF. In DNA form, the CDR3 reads TGTGCCAGCAGCCTAAAACAGGGGAACACTGAAGCTTTCTTT.

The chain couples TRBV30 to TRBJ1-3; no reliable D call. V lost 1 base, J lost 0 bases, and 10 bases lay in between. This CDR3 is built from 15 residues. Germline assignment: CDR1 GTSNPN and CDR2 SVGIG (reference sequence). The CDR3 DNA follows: TGTGCCTGGAGTGGGCGGGCCCTCTCTGGAAACACCATATATTTT. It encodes CAWSGRALSGNTIYF. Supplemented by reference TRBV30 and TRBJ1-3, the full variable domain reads SQTIHQWPATLVQPVGSPLSLECTVEGTSNPNLYWYRQAAGRGLQLLFYSVGIGQISSEVPQNLSASRPQDRQFILSSKKLLLSDSGFYLCAWSGRALSGNTIYFGEGSWLTVV.

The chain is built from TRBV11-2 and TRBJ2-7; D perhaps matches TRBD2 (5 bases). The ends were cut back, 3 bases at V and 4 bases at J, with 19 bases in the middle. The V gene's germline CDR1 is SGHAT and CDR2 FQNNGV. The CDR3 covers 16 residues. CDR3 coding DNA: TGTGCCAGCAGCTTCCCCGGGGTACGCTATTCTTACGAGCAGTACTTC. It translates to CASSFPGVRYSYEQYF.

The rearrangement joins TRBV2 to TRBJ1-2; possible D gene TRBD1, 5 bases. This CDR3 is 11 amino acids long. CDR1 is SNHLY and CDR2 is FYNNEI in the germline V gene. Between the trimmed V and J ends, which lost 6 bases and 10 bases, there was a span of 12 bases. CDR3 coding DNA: TGTGCCAGCAGCTTGTTGGGGCTCTACACCTTC. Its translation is CASSLLGLYTF.

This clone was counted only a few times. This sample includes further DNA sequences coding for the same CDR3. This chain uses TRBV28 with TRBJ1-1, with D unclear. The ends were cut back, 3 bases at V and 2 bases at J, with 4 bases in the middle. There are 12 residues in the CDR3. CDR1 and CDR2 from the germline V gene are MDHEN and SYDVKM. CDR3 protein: CASSLRNTEAFF. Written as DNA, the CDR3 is TGTGCCAGCAGTTTGCGTAACACTGAAGCTTTCTTT.

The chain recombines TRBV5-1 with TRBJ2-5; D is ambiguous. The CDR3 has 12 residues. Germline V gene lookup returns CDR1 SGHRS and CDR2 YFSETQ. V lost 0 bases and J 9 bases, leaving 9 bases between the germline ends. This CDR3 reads CASSLARHPQYF. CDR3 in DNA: TGCGCCAGCAGCTTGGCCAGACACCCCCAGTACTTC.

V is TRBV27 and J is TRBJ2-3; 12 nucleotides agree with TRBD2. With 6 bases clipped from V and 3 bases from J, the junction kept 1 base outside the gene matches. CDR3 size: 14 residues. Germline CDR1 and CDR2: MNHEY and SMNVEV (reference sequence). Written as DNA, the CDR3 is TGTGCCAGCAGACTAGCGGGAGGAACAGATACGCAGTATTTT. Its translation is CASRLAGGTDTQYF.

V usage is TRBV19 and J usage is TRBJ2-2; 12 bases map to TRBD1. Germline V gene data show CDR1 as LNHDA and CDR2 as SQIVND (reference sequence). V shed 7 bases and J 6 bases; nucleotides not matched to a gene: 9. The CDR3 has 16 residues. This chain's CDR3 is CASTGTGGPWAGELFF. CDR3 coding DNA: TGTGCCAGTACCGGGACAGGGGGCCCCTGGGCCGGGGAGCTGTTTTTT.

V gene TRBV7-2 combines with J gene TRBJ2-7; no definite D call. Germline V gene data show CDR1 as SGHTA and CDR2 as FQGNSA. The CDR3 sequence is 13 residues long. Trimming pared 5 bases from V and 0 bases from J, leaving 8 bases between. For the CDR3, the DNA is TGTGCCAGCAGCCGACTCAACTCCTACGAGCAGTACTTC. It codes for CASSRLNSYEQYF.